Each of the 6 T cell receptor beta chains below was sequenced from the same sample in a study of OX40 agonist ivuxolimab in advanced cancers. Profiled with immunoSEQ multiplex PCR; TCRdb holds only in-frame clones, not every one. The sample has tens of thousands of clones, roughly 87% seen once; the top ten hold 0.33%. The sequences come from CD4+ or CD8+ T cells sorted from blood, collected in a trial of the OX40 agonist ivuxolimab. The origin of the receptors is an adult with an advanced solid tumor such as melanoma, head and neck, liver or kidney cancer.

This chain uses TRBV6-1 with TRBJ1-5; 7 nucleotides align to TRBD1. V trimming: 4 bases; J trimming: 6 bases; junction bases outside the gene matches: 12. The length of the CDR3 is 16 residues. CDR1 is MNHNS and CDR2 is SASEGT in the germline V gene. DNA for the CDR3: TGTGCCAGCAGTGGTTATGGGCAGGGGGTTTTTCAGCCCCAGCATTTT. Protein: CASSGYGQGVFQPQHF.

This clone was seen just once. The chain is built from TRBV13 and TRBJ1-2; D remains ambiguous. The CDR3 contains 16 residues. From germline, CDR1 is PRHDT and CDR2 FYEKMQ (reference sequence). The V end lost 5 bases, the J end lost 0 bases, and 16 bases lay between the germline ends. In DNA form, the CDR3 reads TGTGCCAGCAGCCCATCTGGACGGGGAGCTAACTATGGCTACACCTTC. Residues: CASSPSGRGANYGYTF.

The rearrangement joins TRBV5-1 to TRBJ2-3, with 11 bases aligning to TRBD2. Germline CDR1 reads SGHRS; CDR2 reads YFSETQ. V gave up 5 bases and J gave up 7 bases; unmatched junction bases: 12. This CDR3 is built from 16 residues. The CDR3 sequence: CASSLLSGGAEYTQYF. The CDR3 region has the DNA TGCGCCAGCAGTCTCCTTAGCGGGGGGGCCGAGTATACGCAGTATTTT. The entire variable domain, with the rest obtained from reference TRBV5-1 and TRBJ2-3, is as follows: KAGVTQTPRYLIKTRGQQVTLSCSPISGHRSVSWYQQTPGQGLQFLFEYFSETQRNKGNFPGRFSGRQFSNSRSEMNVSTLELGDSALYLCASSLLSGGAEYTQYFGPGTRLTVL.

The chain is built from TRBV5-5 and TRBJ2-5, with D possibly being TRBD2 (7 bases). Trimming left V 5 bases short and J 3 bases short, with 20 bases between. The CDR3 consists of 16 residues. Germline CDR1 SGHKS, CDR2 YYEKEE (reference sequence). CDR3 residues: CASSVTGGGLKETQYF. In nucleotides, the CDR3 is TGTGCCAGCAGTGTCACTGGCGGGGGCCTGAAAGAGACCCAGTACTTC.

This chain connects TRBV7-9 to TRBJ2-1; the match to TRBD2 covers 12 bases. The germline gives CDR1 SEHNR, CDR2 FQNEAQ (reference sequence). The V gene end was trimmed by 2 bases and the J gene end by 8 bases; junction bases not matched to a gene: 10. This CDR3 region has 17 residues. CDR3 bases: TGTGCCAGCAGCTTACGGCCTAGCGGGGGGGCCAACGATGAGCAGTTCTTC. It specifies CASSLRPSGGANDEQFF.

This clone was counted once. V and J are TRBV9 and TRBJ2-5; 11 positions match TRBD2. The germline V gene has CDR1 SGDLS and CDR2 YYNGEE. The V segment lost 0 bases and the J segment 2 bases; nucleotides outside the gene matches: 0. The CDR3 spans 15 residues. The CDR3 sequence: CASSVGTSGQETQYF. The CDR3 DNA is TGTGCCAGCAGCGTAGGGACTAGCGGGCAAGAGACCCAGTACTTC.